Listed here are 30 T cell receptor beta chains from one sample, sequenced in a study of spatial heterogeneity in lung cancer. The time point: sample taken at primary tumor resection. TCRdb itself ran the 5' RACE reads through MiXCR, one entry per CDR3 protein. Of around 45,000 distinct CDR3 sequences in the sample, roughly 13% were seen once. Sequenced here: PBMCs, sampled at surgery. These receptors all come from a male donor with early-stage non-small cell lung cancer.

This chain links TRBV5-1 with TRBJ2-3; TRBD1 or TRBD2 may be the D gene (5 bases each). In germline, CDR1 is SGHRS, CDR2 YFSETQ. V was cut by 5 bases and J by 0 bases, with 13 bases left in between. The CDR3 is 15 residues long. This chain's CDR3 is CASRIGGTSTDTQYF. CDR3 bases: TGCGCCAGCAGAATTGGGGGTACTAGCACAGATACGCAGTATTTT.

This clonotype came up many times. The rearrangement uses TRBV24-1 and TRBJ2-2; a weak D match, TRBD1 (5 bases). This CDR3 spans 15 amino acids. Trimming took 2 bases from V and 4 from J, leaving 10 bases between them. The germline gives CDR1 KGHDR, CDR2 SFDVKD. CDR3 region: CATSDWTRSTGELFF. CDR3 DNA: TGTGCCACCAGTGATTGGACACGAAGCACCGGGGAGCTGTTTTTT.

V is TRBV24-1 and J is TRBJ2-1; D ambiguous. With 1 base removed from V and 13 bases from J, the gap between germline ends came to 7 bases. This CDR3 contains 11 residues. In germline, CDR1 is KGHDR, CDR2 SFDVKD. CDR3 in DNA: TGTGCCACCAGTGATTTTCGGCGTCAGTTCTTC. Amino acids: CATSDFRRQFF.

The chain carries TRBV7-8 and TRBJ1-1; 11 bases are a match to TRBD1. J gave up 5 bases and V 5 bases, and 13 bases lay outside the gene matches. CDR1 and CDR2 (germline): SGHVS, FQNEAQ. The CDR3 has 17 residues. Here the CDR3 DNA reads TGTGCCAGCAGCACCGGGACAGGGGGATCCTCGGGGACTGAAGCTTTCTTT. Its translation is CASSTGTGGSSGTEAFF.

CDR3 residues: CASGPRNTEAFF. The CDR3 coding sequence is TGTGCCAGCGGTCCACGGAACACTGAAGCTTTCTTT. V usage is TRBV28 and J usage is TRBJ1-1, with unresolved D. The V gene's germline CDR1 is MDHEN and CDR2 SYDVKM. V lost 8 bases to trimming and J lost 1 base, with 8 bases between them. This CDR3 comprises 12 residues.

This chain links TRBV5-4 with TRBJ2-3; a possible D gene is TRBD1 (7 bases). V lost 0 bases, J lost 5 bases, and 10 bases lay in between. Germline values: CDR1 SGHNT, CDR2 YYREEE (reference sequence). CDR3 length equals 14 residues. In DNA form, the CDR3 reads TGTGCCAGCAGCTTGGATCAGGGGGGAGATACGCAGTATTTT. It translates to CASSLDQGGDTQYF.

The chain uses TRBV7-3 and TRBJ1-1; 9 positions agree with TRBD1. The V segment lost 5 bases and the J segment 3 bases; nucleotides outside the gene matches: 4. CDR1 SGHTA and CDR2 FQGTGA come from the germline V gene. The CDR3 is 14 residues long. The CDR3: CASSTTGGHTEAFF. The CDR3 DNA reads TGTGCCAGCAGCACCACAGGGGGCCACACTGAAGCTTTCTTT.

A few counts support this clonotype. The chain couples TRBV12-3 or TRBV12-4 to TRBJ1-1; D perhaps matches TRBD1 (6 bases). Trimming removed 4 bases at V and 4 bases at J, with 10 bases between. The CDR3 contains 13 residues. DNA of the CDR3: TGTGCCAGCAGTTGGACAGTAAGCACTGAAGCTTTCTTT. Translating gives CASSWTVSTEAFF.

The rearrangement links TRBV6-2 or TRBV6-3 to TRBJ2-1; 8 bases agree with TRBD2. The CDR3 is 13 residues long. In germline, CDR1 is MNHEY, CDR2 SVGEGT. After removal of 6 bases from V and 9 bases from J, the junction contained 7 bases not matched to a gene. This CDR3 is CASSSGLAGEQFF. In DNA form, the CDR3 reads TGTGCCAGCAGCTCCGGACTAGCCGGTGAGCAGTTCTTC.

This clonotype was counted only a few times. This rearrangement joins TRBV4-2 to TRBJ1-2; 10 nucleotides line up with TRBD1. CDR1 is LGHNA and CDR2 is YNFKEQ in the germline V gene. With V trimmed by 0 bases and J by 2 bases, 9 bases remained unmatched. This CDR3 is 18 amino acids long. The CDR3 reads CASSQEVRTGGYNYGYTF. The CDR3 DNA reads as TGTGCCAGCAGCCAAGAAGTCAGGACAGGGGGTTACAACTATGGCTACACCTTC.

In this sample, this clonotype turned up many times. V gene TRBV29-1 combines with J gene TRBJ2-5, with TRBD2 identical over 7 bases. V dropped 6 bases and J dropped 5; count of bases not matched to a gene: 9. Germline values: CDR1 SQVTM, CDR2 ANQGSEA. The CDR3 is made up of 13 amino acids. The CDR3 loop reads CSVTLADGETQYF. The CDR3 nucleotides read TGCAGCGTAACCCTAGCGGACGGGGAGACCCAGTACTTC. Drawing the rest from reference TRBV29-1 and TRBJ2-5, the complete variable domain is SAVISQKPSRDICQRGTSLTIQCQVDSQVTMMFWYRQQPGQSLTLIATANQGSEATYESGFVIDKFPISRPNLTFSTLTVSNMSPEDSSIYLCSVTLADGETQYFGPGTRLLVL.

V is TRBV27 and J is TRBJ1-6, with TRBD1 matching over 12 bases. Germline V gives CDR1 MNHEY, CDR2 SMNVEV (reference sequence). This CDR3 region has 18 residues. Trimming took 3 bases from V and 2 from J; bases not matched to a gene: 5. The CDR3 reads CASSLWGTGGAYNSPLHF. Here the CDR3 DNA reads TGTGCCAGCAGTTTGTGGGGGACAGGGGGCGCCTATAATTCACCCCTCCACTTT.

The CDR3 sequence: CAITKPGTSGRDTQYF. CDR3 bases: TGTGCCATCACCAAGCCCGGGACTAGCGGACGGGATACGCAGTATTTT. This chain uses TRBV10-3 with TRBJ2-3; TRBD2 agrees at 11 bases. Unmatched junction bases numbered 12, after V lost 7 bases and J lost 6 bases. The germline gives CDR1 ENHRY, CDR2 SYGVKD. This CDR3 has 16 amino acids.

This rearrangement joins TRBV5-1 to TRBJ2-7; D perhaps matches TRBD2 (6 bases). V was clipped by 1 base and J by 2 bases, with 13 bases between them. Germline values: CDR1 SGHRS, CDR2 YFSETQ. The CDR3 extends over 15 amino acids. The DNA for the CDR3 is TGCGCCAGCAGCTTGATAGCGGTAAGCACCTACGAGCAGTACTTC. Translation gives CASSLIAVSTYEQYF. The complete variable domain, with remaining parts taken from reference TRBV5-1 and TRBJ2-7, reads KAGVTQTPRYLIKTRGQQVTLSCSPISGHRSVSWYQQTPGQGLQFLFEYFSETQRNKGNFPGRFSGRQFSNSRSEMNVSTLELGDSALYLCASSLIAVSTYEQYFGPGTRLTVT.

This clonotype has at least ten counts. The rearrangement uses TRBV5-1 and TRBJ2-3, with D tentatively TRBD2 (6 bases). Deletions cut 7 bases from V and 5 bases from J, with 11 bases between. This CDR3 comprises 12 residues. Germline V gene lookup returns CDR1 SGHRS and CDR2 YFSETQ. The CDR3 DNA reads TGCGCCAGCGGGTTTAGCGGAGATACGCAGTATTTT. This codes for CASGFSGDTQYF. The full variable domain, rest sourced from reference TRBV5-1 and TRBJ2-3, is KAGVTQTPRYLIKTRGQQVTLSCSPISGHRSVSWYQQTPGQGLQFLFEYFSETQRNKGNFPGRFSGRQFSNSRSEMNVSTLELGDSALYLCASGFSGDTQYFGPGTRLTVL.

The chain is built from TRBV28 and TRBJ1-5; no reliable D call. CDR1 MDHEN and CDR2 SYDVKM come from the germline V gene. The CDR3 sequence is 11 residues long. Trimming took off 8 bases at V and 0 bases at J, with 2 bases between the two ends. The CDR3 nucleotides read TGTGCCAGCCGTAGCAATCAGCCCCAGCATTTT. Amino acid sequence: CASRSNQPQHF.

The V call is TRBV4-3, the J call TRBJ2-3; D not certain. This CDR3 has 17 amino acids. Trimming left V 1 base short and J 4 bases short, with 18 bases between. Germline-derived CDR1 and CDR2 are LGHNA and YSLEER. The CDR3 nucleotides are TGCGCCAGCAGCCAAGGGGCCCCCCGGGCAAACGCAGATACGCAGTATTTT. Translating gives CASSQGAPRANADTQYF.

The chain links TRBV20-1 to TRBJ1-1, with unresolved D. The germline gives CDR1 DFQATT, CDR2 SNEGSKA (reference sequence). With 6 bases removed from V and 3 bases from J, the gap between germline ends came to 20 bases. The CDR3 contains 15 residues. This CDR3 reads CSAQKGVAGDTEAFF. The DNA for the CDR3 is TGCAGTGCCCAAAAAGGCGTTGCTGGGGACACTGAAGCTTTCTTT.

The V and J genes are TRBV2 and TRBJ2-7; D is possibly TRBD2 (5 bases). CDR3 size: 13 residues. V lost 5 bases, J lost 5 bases, and 13 bases lay in between. Germline V lookup: CDR1 SNHLY, CDR2 FYNNEI. In DNA, the CDR3 is TGTGCCAGCAGTAACGGGTACGGGGACGAGCAGTACTTC. This encodes CASSNGYGDEQYF.

The chain is built from TRBV5-6 and TRBJ2-7; D remains ambiguous. Trimming shortened V by 0 bases and J by 4 bases, and 8 bases separated the two germline ends. Per the germline V gene, CDR1 is SGHDT and CDR2 is YYEEEE. The CDR3 is 13 residues long. The CDR3 DNA reads TGTGCCAGCAGCTTGGTTCCTGGGTACGAGCAGTACTTC. This gives the protein CASSLVPGYEQYF.

The table lists this clonotype with a few counts. The chain is built from TRBV29-1 and TRBJ2-5, with 9 bases that match TRBD1. V lost 3 bases, J lost 2 bases, and 4 bases stayed unmatched. CDR1 and CDR2 (germline): SQVTM, ANQGSEA. The CDR3 is 14 residues long. CDR3 loop: CSVDRDRDQETQYF. The CDR3 DNA is TGCAGCGTTGACCGGGACAGGGATCAAGAGACCCAGTACTTC.

This clonotype was seen repeatedly, ten times or more. This chain links TRBV5-1 with TRBJ2-1, with 9 nucleotides matching TRBD2. Trimming at V came to 10 bases and at J to 2 bases, leaving 4 bases not matched to a gene. The CDR3 sequence is 13 residues long. The germline V gene has CDR1 SGHRS and CDR2 YFSETQ. CDR3 sequence reads: CASAGGTYNEQFF. The CDR3 coding sequence is TGCGCCTCAGCGGGGGGTACCTACAATGAGCAGTTCTTC.

This clonotype was recorded at least ten times. This chain joins TRBV29-1 and TRBJ1-5; no clear D gene. Per germline, CDR1 SQVTM and CDR2 ANQGSEA. The CDR3 is made up of 14 amino acids. V was trimmed by 6 bases and J by 0 bases, leaving 12 bases between them. CDR3 in amino acids: CSVTLSNSNQPQHF. DNA for the CDR3: TGCAGCGTGACCCTGTCAAATAGCAATCAGCCCCAGCATTTT. Together with reference TRBV29-1 and TRBJ1-5, the CDR3 gives the full variable domain: SAVISQKPSRDICQRGTSLTIQCQVDSQVTMMFWYRQQPGQSLTLIATANQGSEATYESGFVIDKFPISRPNLTFSTLTVSNMSPEDSSIYLCSVTLSNSNQPQHFGDGTRLSIL.

This clonotype came up many times. The V call is TRBV7-9, the J call TRBJ2-5; perhaps TRBD1 as D (6 bases). This CDR3 is 16 amino acids long. V shed 1 base and J shed 0 bases, with 12 bases lying between them. Germline assignment: CDR1 SEHNR and CDR2 FQNEAQ (reference sequence). In nucleotides, the CDR3 is TGTGCCAGCAGCTTAGGAGGACAGACATACCAAGAGACCCAGTACTTC. Translated, it gives CASSLGGQTYQETQYF.

This clonotype was detected many times. CDR3 amino acids: CASSLFRDRGLAGELFF. The CDR3 DNA reads as TGCGCCAGCAGCTTGTTCCGGGACAGAGGCCTCGCCGGGGAGCTGTTTTTT. The chain is built from TRBV5-1 and TRBJ2-2; 7 bases fit TRBD1. Germline trimming cut 1 base from V and 6 bases from J; bases unmatched to any gene: 12. CDR1 is SGHRS and CDR2 is YFSETQ in the germline V gene. The CDR3 consists of 17 residues.

This clonotype has a handful of counts. CDR3 loop: CASRSQYIRPGQGYEQYF. In DNA form, the CDR3 reads TGTGCCAGCAGATCACAGTACATCAGACCGGGACAGGGCTACGAGCAGTACTTC. The chain links TRBV6-5 to TRBJ2-7; TRBD1 matches 9 bases. The CDR3 is made up of 18 amino acids. Germline V gene data show CDR1 as MNHEY and CDR2 as SVGAGI. V lost 6 bases to trimming and J lost 3 bases; unmatched junction nucleotides: 18.

The V and J genes are TRBV19 and TRBJ2-2, with D unclear. V was clipped by 3 bases and J by 0 bases, with 8 bases between them. Germline V gene lookup returns CDR1 LNHDA and CDR2 SQIVND (reference sequence). The CDR3 extends over 15 amino acids. CDR3 loop: CASSIGPTNTGELFF. Here the CDR3 DNA reads TGTGCCAGTAGTATCGGTCCTACGAACACCGGGGAGCTGTTTTTT.

V is TRBV3-1 and J is TRBJ2-3; the match to TRBD2 covers 13 bases. This CDR3 is 17 amino acids long. Germline CDR1 LGHDT, CDR2 YNNKEL (reference sequence). After removal of 0 bases from V and 4 bases from J, the junction contained 4 bases not matched to a gene. The CDR3, as DNA: TGTGCCAGCAGCCAAGATTTCACTAGCGGGGGGGCAGATACGCAGTATTTT. The encoded protein is CASSQDFTSGGADTQYF.

This chain uses TRBV18 with TRBJ2-5, with D perhaps TRBD1 or TRBD2 (5 bases each). CDR3 size: 16 residues. V lost 5 bases and J lost 1, with 17 bases in between. The V gene's germline CDR1 is KGHSH and CDR2 LQKENI. CDR3 residues: CASSTRPGQAQETQYF. CDR3 in DNA: TGTGCCAGCTCAACGCGACCGGGGCAGGCCCAAGAGACCCAGTACTTC.

This clonotype has just a few counts. The CDR3 spells CASSPRLAQNIQYF. The CDR3 coding sequence is TGTGCCAGCAGCCCCCGACTAGCACAAAACATTCAGTACTTC. The J gene is TRBJ2-4, the V gene TRBV7-2; 7 bases fit TRBD2. Germline-derived CDR1 and CDR2 are SGHTA and FQGNSA. This CDR3 has 14 residues. J lost 5 bases, V lost 5 bases, and 6 bases had no gene match.